The clone carrying this T cell receptor (beta chain) was recorded many times. The data were obtained in a study of T cells in Graves' hyperthyroidism and ophthalmopathy. CDR1 and CDR2 (germline): LNHDA, SQIVND (reference sequence). V gave up 10 bases and J gave up 2 bases, with 18 bases separating them. The CDR3 consists of 15 residues. Subjects with ophthalmopathy showed a Clinical Activity Score no lower than 3, a NOSPECS grade no lower than 4, and a duration shorter than 3 months. The PBMCs were sourced from fresh peripheral blood (about 10 ml). Amplification targeted TCR beta CDR3 regions from RNA transcripts. With the HTBI primer set, the TCR CDR3 went through a first round of RT-PCR. TCRdb ran MiXCR on the multiplex PCR reads and lists one entry per CDR3 protein. The sample has approximately 610,000 distinct CDR3 sequences, roughly 15% seen once.

This TCR was recovered from a woman between 40 and 50 years old with Graves' ophthalmopathy. The sequenced material came from blood. The J gene is TRBJ1-5, the V gene TRBV19, with D maybe TRBD1 (6 bases). The CDR3 here is CATSWTSGGNQPQHF. The CDR3, as DNA: TGTGCCACCTCTTGGACATCAGGGGGCAATCAGCCCCAGCATTTT.